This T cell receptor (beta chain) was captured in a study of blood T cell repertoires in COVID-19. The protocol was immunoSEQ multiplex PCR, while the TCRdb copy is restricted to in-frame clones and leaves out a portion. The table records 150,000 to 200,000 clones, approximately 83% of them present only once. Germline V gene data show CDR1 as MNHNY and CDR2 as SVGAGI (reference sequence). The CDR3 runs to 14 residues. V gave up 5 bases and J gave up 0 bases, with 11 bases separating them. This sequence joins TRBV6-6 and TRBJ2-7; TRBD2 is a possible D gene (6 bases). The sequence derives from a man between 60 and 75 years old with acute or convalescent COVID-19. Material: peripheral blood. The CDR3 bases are TGTGCCAGCAGTGGGACTTCGAGCTCCTACGAGCAGTACTTC. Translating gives CASSGTSSSYEQYF.